This T cell receptor (beta chain) came from a study of vaccination effects on CD4 cells after COVID-19. This clone was picked up a small number of times. Its antigen remains unknown. Viral peptide pools were used in the ViraFEST assay to expand antigen-specific CD4+ T cells, and sequencing came afterward. Culture proceeded for 10 days, and CD4+ T cells were then isolated. Infection dated between March and December 2020, before the Alpha, Beta and Delta variants reached the United States. Peptides at about 10 ug/ml and IL-2 at 9 to 10 IU/ml were added to some 2 million PBMC per well. Replacing half the medium with IL-2 medium was done on days 3 and 7. The CDR3 length is 15 residues. In germline, CDR1 is MNHEY, CDR2 SVGAGI. J lost 8 bases, V lost 6 bases, and 11 bases had no gene match. The assay was immunoSEQ multiplex PCR, and TCRdb's table has in-frame clones only and misses some. The sample lists approximately 70,000 clones; over 65% were seen once.

Findings and limits, study-wide: Clonal contraction was marked in infection- and vaccine-induced clones late after vaccination. New vaccine-induced clones dominated post-vaccine spike-reactive clones in convalescents.

This clonotype was sampled from a human donor who had a prior SARS-CoV-2 infection. V gene TRBV6-5 combines with J gene TRBJ2-1; 9 bases are a match to TRBD2. Sequenced material: CD4+ T cells from PBMCs cultured with HIV peptides, taken before COVID-19 vaccination. Documented subset: HIV-1 Nef peptide pool negative control/reference culture. This CDR3 reads CASRVTSGSGDEQFF. As DNA, the CDR3 is TGTGCCAGCAGAGTTACTAGCGGGTCCGGCGATGAGCAGTTCTTC.